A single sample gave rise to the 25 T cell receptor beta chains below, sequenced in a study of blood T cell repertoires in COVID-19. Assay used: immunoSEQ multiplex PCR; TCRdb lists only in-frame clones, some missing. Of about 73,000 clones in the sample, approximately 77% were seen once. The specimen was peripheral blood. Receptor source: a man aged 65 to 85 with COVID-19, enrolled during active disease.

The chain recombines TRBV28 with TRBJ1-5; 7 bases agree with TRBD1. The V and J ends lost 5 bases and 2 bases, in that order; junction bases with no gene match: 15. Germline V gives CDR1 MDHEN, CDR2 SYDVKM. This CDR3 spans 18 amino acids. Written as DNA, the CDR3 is TGTGCCAGCAGTCCCCCCCTGGGTTCCGGGACAGGCAATCAGCCCCAGCATTTT. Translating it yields CASSPPLGSGTGNQPQHF.

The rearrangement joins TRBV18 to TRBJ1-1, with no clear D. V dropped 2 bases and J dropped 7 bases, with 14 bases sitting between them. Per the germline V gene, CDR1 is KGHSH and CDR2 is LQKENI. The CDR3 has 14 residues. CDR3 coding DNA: TGTGCCAGCTCACCAGCGGTACCCACGGGTGAAGCTTTCTTT. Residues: CASSPAVPTGEAFF. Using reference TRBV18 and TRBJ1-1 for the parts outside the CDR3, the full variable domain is NAGVMQNPRHLVRRRGQEARLRCSPMKGHSHVYWYRQLPEEGLKFMVYLQKENIIDESGMPKERFSAEFPKEGPSILRIQQVVRGDSAAYFCASSPAVPTGEAFFGQGTRLTVV.

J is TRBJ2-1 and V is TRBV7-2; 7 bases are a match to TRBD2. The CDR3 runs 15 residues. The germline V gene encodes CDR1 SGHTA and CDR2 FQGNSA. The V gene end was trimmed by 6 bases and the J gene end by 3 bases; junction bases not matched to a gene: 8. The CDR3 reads CASRPPGLRYNEQFF. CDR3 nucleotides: TGTGCCAGCAGACCCCCGGGACTACGCTACAATGAGCAGTTCTTC.

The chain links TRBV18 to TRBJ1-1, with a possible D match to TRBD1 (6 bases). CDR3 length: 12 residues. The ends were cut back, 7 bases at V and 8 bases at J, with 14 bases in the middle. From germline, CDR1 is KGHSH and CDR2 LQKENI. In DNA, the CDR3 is TGTGCCAGCTATGGTCAGGGGCCAGAAGCTTTCTTT. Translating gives CASYGQGPEAFF.

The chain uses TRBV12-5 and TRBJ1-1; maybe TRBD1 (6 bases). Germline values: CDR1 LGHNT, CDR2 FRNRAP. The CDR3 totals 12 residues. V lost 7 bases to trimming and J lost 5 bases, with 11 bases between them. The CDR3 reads CASVGGATEAFF. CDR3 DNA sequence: TGTGCTAGTGTGGGGGGGGCGACTGAAGCTTTCTTT.

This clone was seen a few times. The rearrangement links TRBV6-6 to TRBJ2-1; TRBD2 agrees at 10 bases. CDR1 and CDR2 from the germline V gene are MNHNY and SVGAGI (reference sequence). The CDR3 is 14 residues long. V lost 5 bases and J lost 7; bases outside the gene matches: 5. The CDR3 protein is CASSPAGGWNEQFF. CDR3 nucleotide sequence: TGTGCCAGCAGTCCAGCGGGAGGGTGGAATGAGCAGTTCTTC.

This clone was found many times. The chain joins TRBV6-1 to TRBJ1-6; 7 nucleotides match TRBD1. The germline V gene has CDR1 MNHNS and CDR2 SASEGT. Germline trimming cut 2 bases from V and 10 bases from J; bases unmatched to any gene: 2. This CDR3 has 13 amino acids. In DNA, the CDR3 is TGTGCCAGCAGTGAACAGGGGGTCTCACCCCTCCACTTT. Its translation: CASSEQGVSPLHF.

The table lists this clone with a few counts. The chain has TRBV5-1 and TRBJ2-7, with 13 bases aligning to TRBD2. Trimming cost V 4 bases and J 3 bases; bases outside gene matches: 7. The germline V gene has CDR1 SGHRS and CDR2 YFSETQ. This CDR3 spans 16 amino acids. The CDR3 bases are TGCGCCAGCAGCCCGGGCCGGACTAGCGGGAGCTACGAGCAGTACTTC. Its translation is CASSPGRTSGSYEQYF.

The CDR3 spells CASTWDSLRPEGTQYF. Here the CDR3 DNA reads TGTGCCAGCACTTGGGACAGCTTACGACCTGAAGGTACGCAGTATTTT. This chain links TRBV5-4 with TRBJ2-3; TRBD1 aligns across 7 bases. CDR1 SGHNT and CDR2 YYREEE come from the germline V gene (reference sequence). The CDR3 runs 16 residues. J lost 8 bases, V lost 6 bases, and 18 bases had no gene match.

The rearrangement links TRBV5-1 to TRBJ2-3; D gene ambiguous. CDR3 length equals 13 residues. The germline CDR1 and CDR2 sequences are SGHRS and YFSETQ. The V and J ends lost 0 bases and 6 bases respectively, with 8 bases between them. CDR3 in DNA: TGCGCCAGCAGCTTGGATCGTCCTGATACGCAGTATTTT. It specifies CASSLDRPDTQYF.

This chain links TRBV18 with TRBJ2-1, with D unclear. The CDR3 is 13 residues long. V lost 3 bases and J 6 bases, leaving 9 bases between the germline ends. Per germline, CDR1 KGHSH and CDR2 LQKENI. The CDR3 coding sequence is TGTGCCAGCTCACCGGTAGAAATCAATGAGCAGTTCTTC. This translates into CASSPVEINEQFF.

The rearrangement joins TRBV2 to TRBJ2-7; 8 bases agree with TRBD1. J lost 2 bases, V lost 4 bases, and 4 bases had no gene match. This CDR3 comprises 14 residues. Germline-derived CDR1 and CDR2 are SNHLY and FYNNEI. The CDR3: CASSGQGRTYEQYF. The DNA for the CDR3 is TGTGCCAGCAGTGGACAGGGGCGCACCTACGAGCAGTACTTC.

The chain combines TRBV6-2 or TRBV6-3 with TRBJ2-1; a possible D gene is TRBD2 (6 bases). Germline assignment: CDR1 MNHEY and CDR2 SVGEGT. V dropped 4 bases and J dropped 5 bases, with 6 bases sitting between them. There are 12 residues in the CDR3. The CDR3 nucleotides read TGTGCCAGCAGTTGGACTAACAATGAGCAGTTCTTC. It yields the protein CASSWTNNEQFF.

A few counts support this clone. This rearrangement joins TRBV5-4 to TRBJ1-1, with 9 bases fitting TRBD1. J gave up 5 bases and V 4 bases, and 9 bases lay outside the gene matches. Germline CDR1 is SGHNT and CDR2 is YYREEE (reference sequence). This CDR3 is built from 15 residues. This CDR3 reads CASSPAQGAVTEAFF. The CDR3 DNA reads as TGTGCCAGCAGCCCCGCACAGGGGGCGGTGACTGAAGCTTTCTTT.

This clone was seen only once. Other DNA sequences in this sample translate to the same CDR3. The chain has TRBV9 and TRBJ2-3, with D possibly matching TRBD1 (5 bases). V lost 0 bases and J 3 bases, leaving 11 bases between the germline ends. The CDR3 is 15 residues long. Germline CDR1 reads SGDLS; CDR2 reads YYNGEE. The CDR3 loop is CASSVGPGYTDTQYF. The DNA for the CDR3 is TGTGCCAGCAGCGTAGGGCCAGGGTATACAGATACGCAGTATTTT.

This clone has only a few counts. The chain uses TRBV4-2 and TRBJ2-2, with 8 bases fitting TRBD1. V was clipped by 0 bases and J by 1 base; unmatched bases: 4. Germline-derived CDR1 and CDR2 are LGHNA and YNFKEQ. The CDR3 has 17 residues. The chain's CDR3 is CASSQEGTGGNTGELFF. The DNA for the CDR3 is TGTGCCAGCAGCCAAGAAGGGACAGGTGGGAACACCGGGGAGCTGTTTTTT.

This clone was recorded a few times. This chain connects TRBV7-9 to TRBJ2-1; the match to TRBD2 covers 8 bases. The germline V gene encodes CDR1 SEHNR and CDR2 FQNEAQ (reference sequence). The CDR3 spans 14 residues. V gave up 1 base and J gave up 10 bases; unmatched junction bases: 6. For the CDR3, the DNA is TGTGCCAGCAGCTTAGGGACTAGCCTAGTGGAGCAGTTCTTC. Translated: CASSLGTSLVEQFF.

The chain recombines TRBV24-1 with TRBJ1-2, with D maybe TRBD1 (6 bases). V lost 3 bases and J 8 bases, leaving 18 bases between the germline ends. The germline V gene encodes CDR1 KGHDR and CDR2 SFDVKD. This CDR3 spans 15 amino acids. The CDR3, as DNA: TGTGCCACCAGTGATCGATTACAGGGTTCGGGGGGCTACACCTTC. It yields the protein CATSDRLQGSGGYTF.

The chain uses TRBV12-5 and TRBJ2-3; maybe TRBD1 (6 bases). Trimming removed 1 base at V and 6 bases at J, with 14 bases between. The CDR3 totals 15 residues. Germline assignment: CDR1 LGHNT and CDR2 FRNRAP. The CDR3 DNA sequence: TGTGCTAGTGGTTTGGGGCTCCCCACAGGGGATACGCAGTATTTT. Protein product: CASGLGLPTGDTQYF.

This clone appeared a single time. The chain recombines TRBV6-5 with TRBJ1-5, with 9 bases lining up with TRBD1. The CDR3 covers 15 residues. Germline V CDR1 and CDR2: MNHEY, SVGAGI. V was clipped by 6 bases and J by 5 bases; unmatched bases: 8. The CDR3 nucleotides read TGTGCCAGCAGCCGGGACAGGGCCTCGGATCAGCCCCAGCATTTT. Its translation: CASSRDRASDQPQHF.

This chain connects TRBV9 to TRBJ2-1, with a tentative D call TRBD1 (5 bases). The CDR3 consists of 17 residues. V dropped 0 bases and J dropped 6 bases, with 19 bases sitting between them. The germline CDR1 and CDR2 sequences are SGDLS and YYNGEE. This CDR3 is CASSVAIGAGKVNEQFF. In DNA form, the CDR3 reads TGTGCCAGCAGCGTAGCAATTGGGGCAGGGAAAGTCAATGAGCAGTTCTTC.

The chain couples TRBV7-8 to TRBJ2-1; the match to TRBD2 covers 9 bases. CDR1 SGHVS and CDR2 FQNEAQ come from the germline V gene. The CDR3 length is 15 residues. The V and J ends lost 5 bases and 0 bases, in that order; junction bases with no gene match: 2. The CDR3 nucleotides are TGTGCCAGCAGCGTTAGCGGGAGCTCCTACAATGAGCAGTTCTTC. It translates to CASSVSGSSYNEQFF.

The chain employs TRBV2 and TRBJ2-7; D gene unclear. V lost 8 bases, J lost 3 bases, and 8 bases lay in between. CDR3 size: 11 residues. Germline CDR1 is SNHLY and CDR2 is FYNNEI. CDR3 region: CASARDYEQYF. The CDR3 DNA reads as TGTGCCAGCGCTCGAGACTACGAGCAGTACTTC.

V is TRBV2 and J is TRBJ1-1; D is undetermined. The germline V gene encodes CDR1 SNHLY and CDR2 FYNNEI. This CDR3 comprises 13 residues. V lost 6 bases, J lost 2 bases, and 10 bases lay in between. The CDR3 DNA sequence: TGTGCCAGCAGGGGAGACTATAACACTGAAGCTTTCTTT. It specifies CASRGDYNTEAFF.

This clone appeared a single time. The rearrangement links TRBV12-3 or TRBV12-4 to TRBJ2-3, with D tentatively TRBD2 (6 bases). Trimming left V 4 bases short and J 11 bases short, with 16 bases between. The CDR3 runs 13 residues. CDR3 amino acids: CASSSSGAGRQYF. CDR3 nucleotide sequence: TGTGCCAGCAGTTCTTCCGGGGCGGGGAGGCAGTATTTT.